Listed here are 8 T cell receptor beta chains from one sample, sequenced in a study of tumor-infiltrating lymphocytes in primary liver carcinoma. Co-extraction of both nucleic acids (RNA and DNA) used about 20-33 mg of unsorted bulk tissue. A primer in the constant region served to generate TCR beta cDNA from approximately 500 ng of total RNA. Modified slightly, ARM-PCR produced TCR beta libraries over three nested multiplex PCR rounds. TRBV1-TRBV30 forward primers and a C-beta reverse primer were used in the first two PCR rounds, which each ran for about 10 cycles. TCRdb analysed the multiplex PCR reads with MiXCR anew, one entry per CDR3 protein. Altogether about 75,000 distinct CDR3 sequences are present, 69% being singletons, with the ten largest covering roughly 28%. The sequencing sample was made of tumor-adjacent normal liver tissue. These receptors were taken from a middle-aged man with primary liver carcinoma and hepatitis B virus infection.

This rearrangement joins TRBV5-1 to TRBJ2-3; D perhaps matches TRBD2 (5 bases). Between the trimmed V and J ends, which lost 5 bases and 1 base, there was a span of 11 bases. The length of the CDR3 is 14 residues. Germline V CDR1 and CDR2: SGHRS, YFSETQ. Here the CDR3 reads CASRIQEGTDTQYF. The CDR3 nucleotides read TGCGCCAGCAGAATTCAGGAGGGCACAGATACGCAGTATTTT.

This clonotype was detected ten times or more. V gene TRBV4-3 combines with J gene TRBJ2-1, with D perhaps matching TRBD2 (6 bases). The V and J ends lost 2 bases and 5 bases respectively, with 13 bases between them. Germline lookup yields CDR1 LGHNA and CDR2 YSLEER. CDR3 length: 15 residues. CDR3 coding DNA: TGCGCCAGCAGCCAATTGACTAGTGCGAACAATGAGCAGTTCTTC. Translated, it gives CASSQLTSANNEQFF.

This rearrangement joins TRBV5-5 to TRBJ2-7, with TRBD2 matching over 8 bases. CDR3 length equals 16 residues. Germline V gives CDR1 SGHKS, CDR2 YYEKEE (reference sequence). Unmatched junction bases numbered 14, after V lost 0 bases and J lost 9 bases. CDR3 DNA sequence: TGTGCCAGCAGCTTGGCTATAGGAGCGGGAGTATGGGTGCAGTACTTC. It specifies CASSLAIGAGVWVQYF.

This clonotype was observed many times. The rearrangement links TRBV28 to TRBJ2-1; 9 nucleotides agree with TRBD1. V lost 2 bases and J lost 13; bases outside the gene matches: 6. The CDR3 length is 13 residues. CDR1 is MDHEN and CDR2 is SYDVKM in the germline V gene. The chain's CDR3 is CASSLGGTGSQFF. CDR3 DNA sequence: TGTGCCAGCAGTTTAGGAGGGACAGGGAGTCAGTTCTTC.

This chain joins TRBV11-2 and TRBJ1-2, with unresolved D. This CDR3 contains 15 residues. CDR1 SGHAT and CDR2 FQNNGV come from the germline V gene. The CDR3 spells CPISLSELFLEGYTF. The CDR3 DNA reads TGTCCCATCAGCCTTTCCGAGCTTTTTCTCGAGGGCTACACCTTC. Looking up the rest from reference TRBV11-2 and TRBJ1-2 gives the full variable domain: EAGVAQSPRYKIIEKRQSVAFWCNPISGHATLYWYQQILGQGPKLLIQFQNNGVVDDSQLPKDRFSAERLKGVDSTLKIQPAKLEDSAVYLCPISLSELFLEGYTFGSGTRLTVV.

Concerning this clonotype: One junction end does not reproduce the germline sequence, and a read error may be involved. The chain carries TRBV11-2 and TRBJ2-5, with a weak D call TRBD2 (6 bases). Germline loops: CDR1 SGHAT, CDR2 FQNNGV. The CDR3 covers 16 residues. The CDR3 DNA reads as TGTGACAGCAGATCCCGGGACTCGGCCCACAAAGAGACCCAGTACTTC. Amino acids: CDSRSRDSAHKETQYF.

About this clonotype: At one end the junction does not follow the germline gene, possibly because of a read error. This chain's CDR3 is CSVAGRQRNTEAFF. CDR3 bases: TGCAGCGTTGCCGGGCGGCAAAGGAACACTGAAGCCTTCTTT. The chain has TRBV29-1 and TRBJ1-1; no reliable D call. In germline, CDR1 is SQVTM, CDR2 ANQGSEA. This CDR3 region has 14 residues.

The rearrangement links TRBV6-6 to TRBJ2-7; TRBD2 is a possible D gene (5 bases). V was shortened by 4 bases and J by 11 bases, with 15 bases between the two germline ends. The V gene's germline CDR1 is MNHNY and CDR2 SVGAGI (reference sequence). There are 12 residues in the CDR3. The DNA for the CDR3 is TGTGCCAGCAGTTGCACCACCACGGAGGAGTACTTC. Protein: CASSCTTTEEYF.